This T cell receptor (beta chain) was profiled in a study of T cell responses to AZD1222 COVID-19 vaccine. The overall study: Pooled in the analysis were second doses at about 4 or about 12 weeks. Study results and limitations: Epitopes outside B.1.351 and B.1.1.7 mutated regions reportedly drew nearly half of spike TCRs. Sampling that yielded the repertoires occurred only after the peak T cell response.

Sequencing used immunoSEQ multiplex PCR; TCRdb keeps in-frame clones, though not all of them. The sample records roughly 100,000 clones, over 70% being singletons. Losses at the gene ends were 4 bases for V and 8 bases for J; bases not matched to a gene: 9. Germline V gene sequence: CDR1 LGHNA, CDR2 YSLEER. This CDR3 contains 14 residues. Concerning this clone: Antigen: not known.

The chain has TRBV4-3 and TRBJ1-2; TRBD1 matches 8 bases. The sequence was obtained from an adult in good health. The specimen comprised peripheral blood, sampled on day 0 of AZD1222 vaccination. CDR3 sequence reads: CASSPGQGPAGYTF. The CDR3 coding sequence is TGCGCCAGCAGCCCTGGACAGGGTCCTGCGGGCTACACCTTC.